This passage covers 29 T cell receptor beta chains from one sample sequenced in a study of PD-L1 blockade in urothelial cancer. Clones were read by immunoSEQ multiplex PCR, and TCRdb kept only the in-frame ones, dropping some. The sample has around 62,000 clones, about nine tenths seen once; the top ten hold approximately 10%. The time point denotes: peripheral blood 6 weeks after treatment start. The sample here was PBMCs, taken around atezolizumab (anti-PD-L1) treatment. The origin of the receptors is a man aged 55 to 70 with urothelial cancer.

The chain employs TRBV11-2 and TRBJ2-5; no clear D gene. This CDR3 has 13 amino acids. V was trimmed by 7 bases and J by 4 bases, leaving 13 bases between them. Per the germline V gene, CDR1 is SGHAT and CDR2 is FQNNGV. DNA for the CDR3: TGTGCCAGCACCGTGAGGAGAGGAGAGACCCAGTACTTC. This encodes CASTVRRGETQYF.

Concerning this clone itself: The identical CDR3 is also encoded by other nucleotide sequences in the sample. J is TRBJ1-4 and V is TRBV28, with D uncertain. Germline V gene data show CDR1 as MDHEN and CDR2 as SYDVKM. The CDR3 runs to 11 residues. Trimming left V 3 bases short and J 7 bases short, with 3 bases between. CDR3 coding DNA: TGTGCCAGCAGTTTTCGTGAAAAACTGTTTTTT. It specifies CASSFREKLFF.

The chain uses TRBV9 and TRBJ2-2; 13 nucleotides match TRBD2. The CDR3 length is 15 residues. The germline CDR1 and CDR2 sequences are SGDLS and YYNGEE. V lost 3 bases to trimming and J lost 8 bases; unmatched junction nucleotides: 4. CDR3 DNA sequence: TGTGCCAGCAGCGCCCCGGGACTAGCGGGAGGGGAGCTGTTTTTT. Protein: CASSAPGLAGGELFF.

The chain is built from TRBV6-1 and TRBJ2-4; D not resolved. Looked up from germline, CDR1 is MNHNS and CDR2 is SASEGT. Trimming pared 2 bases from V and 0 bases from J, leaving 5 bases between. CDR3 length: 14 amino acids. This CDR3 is CASSEQLAKNIQYF. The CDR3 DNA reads TGTGCCAGCAGTGAACAGTTAGCCAAAAACATTCAGTACTTC.

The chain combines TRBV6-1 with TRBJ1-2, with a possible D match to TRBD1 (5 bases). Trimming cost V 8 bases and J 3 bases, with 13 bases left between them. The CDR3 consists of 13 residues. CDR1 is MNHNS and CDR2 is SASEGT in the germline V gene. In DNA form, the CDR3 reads TGTGCCAGCCAGACAGCCCGGGACTATGGCTACACCTTC. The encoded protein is CASQTARDYGYTF.

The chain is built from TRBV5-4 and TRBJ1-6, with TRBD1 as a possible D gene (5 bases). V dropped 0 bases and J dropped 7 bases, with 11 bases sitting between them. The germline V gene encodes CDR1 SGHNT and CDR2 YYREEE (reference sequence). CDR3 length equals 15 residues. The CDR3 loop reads CASSLEAGLNSPLHF. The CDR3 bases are TGTGCCAGCAGCTTGGAGGCAGGGCTGAATTCACCCCTCCACTTT.

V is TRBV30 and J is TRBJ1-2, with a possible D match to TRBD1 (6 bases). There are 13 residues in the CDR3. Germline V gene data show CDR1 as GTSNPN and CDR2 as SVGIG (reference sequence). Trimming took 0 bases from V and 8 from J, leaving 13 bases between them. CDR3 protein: CAWSVQGRGGYTF. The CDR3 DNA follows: TGTGCCTGGAGTGTACAGGGTAGGGGAGGCTACACCTTC.

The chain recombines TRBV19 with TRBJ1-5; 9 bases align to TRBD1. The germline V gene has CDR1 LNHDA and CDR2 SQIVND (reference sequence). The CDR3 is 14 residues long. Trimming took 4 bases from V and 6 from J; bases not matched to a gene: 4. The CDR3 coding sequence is TGTGCCAGTAGTACAACAGGGGGCGGTCAGCCCCAGCATTTT. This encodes CASSTTGGGQPQHF.

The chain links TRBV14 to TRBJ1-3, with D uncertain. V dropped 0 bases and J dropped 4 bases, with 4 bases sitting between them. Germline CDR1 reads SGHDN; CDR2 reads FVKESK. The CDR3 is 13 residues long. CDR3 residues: CASSQDRGNTIYF. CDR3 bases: TGTGCCAGCAGCCAAGATCGGGGAAACACCATATATTTT.

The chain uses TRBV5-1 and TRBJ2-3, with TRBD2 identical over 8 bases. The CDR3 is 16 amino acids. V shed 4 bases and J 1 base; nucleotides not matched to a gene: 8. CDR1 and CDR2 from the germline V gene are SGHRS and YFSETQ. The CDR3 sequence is CASSPRLAGRTDTQYF. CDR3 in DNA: TGCGCCAGCAGCCCCCGATTAGCGGGGCGCACAGATACGCAGTATTTT.

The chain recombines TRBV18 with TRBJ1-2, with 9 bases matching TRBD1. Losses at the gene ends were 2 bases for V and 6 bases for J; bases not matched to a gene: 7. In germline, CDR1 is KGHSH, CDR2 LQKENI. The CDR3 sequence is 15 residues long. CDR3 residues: CASSPKDRGDNGYTF. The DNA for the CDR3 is TGTGCCAGCTCACCAAAGGACAGGGGAGATAATGGCTACACCTTC.

The CDR3 nucleotides are TGTGCCAGCAGCTCCAGGGTCGAGCAGTACTTC. This codes for CASSSRVEQYF. The V call is TRBV7-2, the J call TRBJ2-7; a possible D gene is TRBD1 (5 bases). The length of the CDR3 is 11 residues. V gave up 4 bases and J gave up 6 bases, with 7 bases separating them. The V gene's germline CDR1 is SGHTA and CDR2 FQGNSA.

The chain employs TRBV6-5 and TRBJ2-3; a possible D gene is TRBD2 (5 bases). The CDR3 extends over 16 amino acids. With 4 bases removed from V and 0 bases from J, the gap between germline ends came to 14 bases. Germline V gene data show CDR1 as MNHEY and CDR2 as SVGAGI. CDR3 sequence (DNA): TGTGCCAGCAGTTCTGCGCCGGGGTCTAGCACAGATACGCAGTATTTT. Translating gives CASSSAPGSSTDTQYF.

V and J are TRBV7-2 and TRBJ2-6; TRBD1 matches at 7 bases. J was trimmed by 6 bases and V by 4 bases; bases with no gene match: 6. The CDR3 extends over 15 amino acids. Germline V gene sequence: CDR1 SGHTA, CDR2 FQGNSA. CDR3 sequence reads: CASSSNRGKANVLTF. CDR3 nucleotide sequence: TGTGCCAGCAGCTCCAACAGGGGTAAGGCCAACGTCCTGACTTTC.

The CDR3 loop is CASSLVLSRTDTQYF. CDR3 DNA: TGTGCCAGCAGCTTAGTGCTGAGTCGCACAGATACGCAGTATTTT. The gene calls are TRBV13 and TRBJ2-3; no definite D call. The CDR3 covers 15 residues. V was trimmed by 1 base and J by 1 base, leaving 9 bases between them. Looked up from germline, CDR1 is PRHDT and CDR2 is FYEKMQ (reference sequence).

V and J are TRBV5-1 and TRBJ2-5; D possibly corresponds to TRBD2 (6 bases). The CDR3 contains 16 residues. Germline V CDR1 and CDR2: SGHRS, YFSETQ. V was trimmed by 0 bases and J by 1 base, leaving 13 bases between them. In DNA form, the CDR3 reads TGCGCCAGCAGCTTGGGAGGAGGGCGAGGCCAAGAGACCCAGTACTTC. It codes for CASSLGGGRGQETQYF. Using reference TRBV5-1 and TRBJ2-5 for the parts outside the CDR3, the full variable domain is KAGVTQTPRYLIKTRGQQVTLSCSPISGHRSVSWYQQTPGQGLQFLFEYFSETQRNKGNFPGRFSGRQFSNSRSEMNVSTLELGDSALYLCASSLGGGRGQETQYFGPGTRLLVL.

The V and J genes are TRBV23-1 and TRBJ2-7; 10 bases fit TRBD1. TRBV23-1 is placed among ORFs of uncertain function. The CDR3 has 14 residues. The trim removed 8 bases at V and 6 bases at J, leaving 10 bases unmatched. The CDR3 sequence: CASRPRDRGLEQYF. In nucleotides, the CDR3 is TGCGCCAGCCGCCCCCGGGACAGGGGACTCGAGCAGTACTTC.

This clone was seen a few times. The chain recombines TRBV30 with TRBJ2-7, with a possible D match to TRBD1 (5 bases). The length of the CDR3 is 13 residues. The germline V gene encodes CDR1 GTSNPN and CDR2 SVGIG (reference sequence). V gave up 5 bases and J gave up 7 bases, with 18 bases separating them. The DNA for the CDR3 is TGTGCCTGGTTTGGGGCCCCGGCTCTAGAGCAGTACTTC. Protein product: CAWFGAPALEQYF. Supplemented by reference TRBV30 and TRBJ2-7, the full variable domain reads SQTIHQWPATLVQPVGSPLSLECTVEGTSNPNLYWYRQAAGRGLQLLFYSVGIGQISSEVPQNLSASRPQDRQFILSSKKLLLSDSGFYLCAWFGAPALEQYFGPGTRLTVT.

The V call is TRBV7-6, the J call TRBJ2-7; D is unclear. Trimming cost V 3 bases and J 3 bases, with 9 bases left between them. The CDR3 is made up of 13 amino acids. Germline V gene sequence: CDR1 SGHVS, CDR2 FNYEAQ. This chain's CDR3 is CASSLGANYEQYF. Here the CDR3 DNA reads TGTGCCAGCAGCTTGGGCGCGAACTACGAGCAGTACTTC.

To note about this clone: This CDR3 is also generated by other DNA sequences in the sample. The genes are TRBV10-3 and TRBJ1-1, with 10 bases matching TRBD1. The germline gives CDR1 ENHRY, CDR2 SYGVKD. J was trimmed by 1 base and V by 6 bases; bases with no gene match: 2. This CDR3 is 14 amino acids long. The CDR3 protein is CAISRDRGNTEAFF. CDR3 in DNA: TGTGCCATCAGCCGGGACAGGGGGAACACTGAAGCTTTCTTT.

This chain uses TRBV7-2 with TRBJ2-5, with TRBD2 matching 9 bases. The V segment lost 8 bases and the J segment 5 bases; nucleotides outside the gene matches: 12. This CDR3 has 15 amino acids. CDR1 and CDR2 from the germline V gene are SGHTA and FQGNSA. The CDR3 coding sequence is TGTGCCAGCTCCCCAAGGCGGGGGGGCCTCGAGACCCAGTACTTC. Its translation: CASSPRRGGLETQYF.

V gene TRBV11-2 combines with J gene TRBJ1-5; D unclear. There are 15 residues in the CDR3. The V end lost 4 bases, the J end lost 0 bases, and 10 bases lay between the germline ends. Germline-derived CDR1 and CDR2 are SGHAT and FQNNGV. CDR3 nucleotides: TGTGCCAGCAGCTCCGGACTTTATAGCAATCAGCCCCAGCATTTT. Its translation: CASSSGLYSNQPQHF.

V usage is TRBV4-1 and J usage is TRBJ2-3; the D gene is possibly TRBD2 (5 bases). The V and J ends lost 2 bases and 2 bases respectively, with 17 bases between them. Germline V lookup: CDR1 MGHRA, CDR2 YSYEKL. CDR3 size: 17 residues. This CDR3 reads CASSQRLGLIITDTQYF. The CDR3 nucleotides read TGCGCCAGCAGCCAACGGTTAGGACTTATTATCACAGATACGCAGTATTTT.

The CDR3 coding sequence is TGTGCCAGCAGCGTAGGCGGGGGAGGGGACAATGAGCAGTTCTTC. It translates to CASSVGGGGDNEQFF. This chain joins TRBV9 and TRBJ2-1; 7 bases are shared with TRBD2. The CDR3 runs to 15 residues. Germline loops: CDR1 SGDLS, CDR2 YYNGEE. V gave up 0 bases and J gave up 5 bases; unmatched junction bases: 5. The full variable domain, with the rest looked up from reference TRBV9 and TRBJ2-1, is DSGVTQTPKHLITATGQRVTLRCSPRSGDLSVYWYQQSLDQGLQFLIQYYNGEERAKGNILERFSAQQFPDLHSELNLSSLELGDSALYFCASSVGGGGDNEQFFGPGTRLTVL.

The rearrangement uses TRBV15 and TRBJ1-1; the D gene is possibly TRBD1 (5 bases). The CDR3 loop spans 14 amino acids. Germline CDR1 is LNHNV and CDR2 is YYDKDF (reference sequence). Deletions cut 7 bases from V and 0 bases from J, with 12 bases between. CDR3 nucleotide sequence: TGTGCCACCAAACGGATGGACATGAACACTGAAGCTTTCTTT. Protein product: CATKRMDMNTEAFF.

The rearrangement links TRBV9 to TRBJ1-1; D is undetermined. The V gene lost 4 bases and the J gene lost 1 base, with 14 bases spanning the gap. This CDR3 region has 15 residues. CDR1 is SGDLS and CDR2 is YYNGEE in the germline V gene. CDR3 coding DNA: TGTGCCAGCAGCCCCCCGGAGGGCGGGAACACTGAAGCTTTCTTT. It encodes CASSPPEGGNTEAFF.

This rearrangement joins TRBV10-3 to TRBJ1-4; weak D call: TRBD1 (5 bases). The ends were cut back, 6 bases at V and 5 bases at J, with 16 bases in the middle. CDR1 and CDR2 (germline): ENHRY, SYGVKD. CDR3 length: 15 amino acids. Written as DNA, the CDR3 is TGTGCCATCAGGTCAGGCGGGGCGGAGAATGAAAAACTGTTTTTT. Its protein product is CAIRSGGAENEKLFF.

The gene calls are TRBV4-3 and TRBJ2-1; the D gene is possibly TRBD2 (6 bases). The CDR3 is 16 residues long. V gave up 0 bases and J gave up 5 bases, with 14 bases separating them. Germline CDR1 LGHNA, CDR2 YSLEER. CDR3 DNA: TGCGCCAGCAGCCAAGATCGGAGCGGGCCCCACAATGAGCAGTTCTTC. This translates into CASSQDRSGPHNEQFF.

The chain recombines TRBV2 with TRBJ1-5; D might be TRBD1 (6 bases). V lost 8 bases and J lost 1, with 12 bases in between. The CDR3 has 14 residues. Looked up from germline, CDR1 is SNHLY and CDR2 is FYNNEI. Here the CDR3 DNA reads TGTGCCAGCTCAGGGGTTTCGAGCAATCAGCCCCAGCATTTT. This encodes CASSGVSSNQPQHF.